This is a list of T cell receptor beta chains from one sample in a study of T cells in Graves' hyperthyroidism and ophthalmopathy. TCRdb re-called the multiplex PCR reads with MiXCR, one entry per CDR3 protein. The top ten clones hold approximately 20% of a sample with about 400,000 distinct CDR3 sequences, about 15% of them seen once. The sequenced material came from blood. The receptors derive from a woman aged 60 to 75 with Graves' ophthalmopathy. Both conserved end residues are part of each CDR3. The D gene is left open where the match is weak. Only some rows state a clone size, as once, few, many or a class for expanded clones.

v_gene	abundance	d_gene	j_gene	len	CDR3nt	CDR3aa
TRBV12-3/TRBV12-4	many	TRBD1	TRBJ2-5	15	TGTGCCAGCAGTGGTCGACAGGGTTGGTCAGAGACCCAGTACTTC	CASSGRQGWSETQYF
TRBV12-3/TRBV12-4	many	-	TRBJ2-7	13	TGTGCCAGCAGTTCTTTATCGTTCTACGAGCAGTACTTC	CASSSLSFYEQYF
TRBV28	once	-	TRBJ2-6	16	TGTGCCAGCAGTTCTCCTGTCCCGACTGGGGCCAACGTCCTGACTTTC	CASSSPVPTGANVLTF
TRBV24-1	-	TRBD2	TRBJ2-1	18	TGTGCCACCAGTGAACCAGGGACTAGCGGGAGGGCCGACAATGAGCAGTTCTTC	CATSEPGTSGRADNEQFF
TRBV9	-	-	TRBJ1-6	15	TGTGCCAGCAGCGTAGACTTTGGGTATAATTCACCCCTCCACTTT	CASSVDFGYNSPLHF
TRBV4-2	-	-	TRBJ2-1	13	TGTGCCAGCAGCCAATCTCTAGGGTATGAGCAGTTCTTC	CASSQSLGYEQFF
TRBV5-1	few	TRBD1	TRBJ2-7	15	TGCGCCAGCAGCTCCCCAGGACAGGCACCGTACGAGCAGTACTTC	CASSSPGQAPYEQYF
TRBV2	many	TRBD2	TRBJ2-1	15	TGTGCCAGCAGGGCGACTAGCGGGATATACAATGAGCAGTTCTTC	CASRATSGIYNEQFF
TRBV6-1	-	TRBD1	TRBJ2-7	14	TGTGCCAGCAGTCCCCCGGGACAGGGCCACGAGCAGTACTTC	CASSPPGQGHEQYF
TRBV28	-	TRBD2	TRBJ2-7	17	TGTGCCAGCAGCCCCTCCGGACTAGCGGGAGGCTCTTACGAGCAGTACTTC	CASSPSGLAGGSYEQYF
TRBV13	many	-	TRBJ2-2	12	TGTGCCAGCAGCTTATCGGTCGGGGAGCTGTTTTTT	CASSLSVGELFF
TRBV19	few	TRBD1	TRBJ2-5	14	TGTGCCAGTAGCAGGACAGGGTGGCAAGAGACCCAGTACTTC	CASSRTGWQETQYF
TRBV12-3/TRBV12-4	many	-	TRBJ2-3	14	TGTGCCGTCACGAGGGGCAGGGGTACAGATACGCAGTATTTT	CAVTRGRGTDTQYF
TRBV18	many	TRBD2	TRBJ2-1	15	TGTGCCAGCTCACCAAACGGGAGGTCCGGTGGGGAGCAGTTCTTC	CASSPNGRSGGEQFF
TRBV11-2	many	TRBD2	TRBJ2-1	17	TGTGCCAGCAGCTTGTACTCCGGGACTAGCGACCCCAATGAGCAGTTCTTC	CASSLYSGTSDPNEQFF
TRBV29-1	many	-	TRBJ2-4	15	TGCAGCGTCACTACCGCGTTAGGAGCCAAAAACATTCAGTACTTC	CSVTTALGAKNIQYF
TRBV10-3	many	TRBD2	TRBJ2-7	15	TGTGCCATCAGTGACGGGGGGACTGACCAACCAAAGCAGTACTTC	CAISDGGTDQPKQYF
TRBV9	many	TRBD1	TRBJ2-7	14	TGTGCCAGCAGCCCCTCGGACAGGGTGTACGAGCAGTACTTC	CASSPSDRVYEQYF
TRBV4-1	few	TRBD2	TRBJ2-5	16	TGCGCCAGCAGCCAAGTATCCAGCGGGAGGGGAGAGACCCAGTACTTC	CASSQVSSGRGETQYF
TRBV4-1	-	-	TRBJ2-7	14	TGCGCCAGCAGCCAAGCGTATCCCCCCCACGAGCAGTACTTC	CASSQAYPPHEQYF
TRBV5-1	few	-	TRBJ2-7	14	TGCGCCAGCAGCTTGGATACAGGGCCCTACGAGCAGTACTTC	CASSLDTGPYEQYF
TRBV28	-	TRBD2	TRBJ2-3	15	TGTGCCAGCAGTTCATTAGCGGGAACAGCCCATACGCAGTATTTT	CASSSLAGTAHTQYF
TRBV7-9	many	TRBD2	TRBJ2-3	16	TGTGCCAGCAGCTTACCCAGAGCGGGAGTCGCAGATACGCAGTATTTT	CASSLPRAGVADTQYF
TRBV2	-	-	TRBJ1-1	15	TGTGCCATCCAACAGGGTTATTCGGTGAACACTGAAGCTTTCTTT	CAIQQGYSVNTEAFF
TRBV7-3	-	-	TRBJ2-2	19	TGTGCCAGCAGCCCCCGGGGTCTCGGGGGAGACAGGGCGGCCGGGGAGCTGTTTTTT	CASSPRGLGGDRAAGELFF
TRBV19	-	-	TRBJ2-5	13	TGTGCCAGTACCCGGGCGCAAGGAGAGACCCAGTACTTC	CASTRAQGETQYF
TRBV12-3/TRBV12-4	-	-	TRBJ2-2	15	TGTGCCAGCAGTTCACTCGGGGGAGTGGCCGGGGAGCTGTTTTTT	CASSSLGGVAGELFF
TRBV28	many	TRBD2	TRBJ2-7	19	TGTGCCAGCAGTTTATTGGGGCAGACTAGCGGGAGGGCCGGCTACGAGCAGTACTTC	CASSLLGQTSGRAGYEQYF
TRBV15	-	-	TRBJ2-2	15	TGTGCCACCAGCAGAGATCGCCTTAACACCGGGGAGCTGTTTTTT	CATSRDRLNTGELFF
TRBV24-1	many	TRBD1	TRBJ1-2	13	TGTGCCACCAGTGAGCAGGGGGACTATGGCTACACCTTC	CATSEQGDYGYTF
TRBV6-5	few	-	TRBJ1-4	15	TGTGCCAGCAGTTATAGGGGGGCAGCTAATGAAAAACTGTTTTTT	CASSYRGAANEKLFF
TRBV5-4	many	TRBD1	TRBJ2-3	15	TGTGCCAGCAGCTTGGTGGGACAGCACACAGATACGCAGTATTTT	CASSLVGQHTDTQYF
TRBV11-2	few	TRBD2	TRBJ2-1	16	TGTGCCAGCAGACCGATAGCGGGAAGGGCCTACAATGAGCAGTTCTTC	CASRPIAGRAYNEQFF
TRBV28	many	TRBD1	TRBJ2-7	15	TGTGCCAGCAGCCACACTCGGGACAGGGGGTACGAGCAGTACTTC	CASSHTRDRGYEQYF
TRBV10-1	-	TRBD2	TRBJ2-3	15	TGCGCCAGCAGTCGGTATGCGGGAGCGTCCGATACGCAGTATTTT	CASSRYAGASDTQYF
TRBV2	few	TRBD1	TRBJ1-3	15	TGTGCCAGCGCGGGACAGGGCCTCTCTGGAACCACCATATATTTT	CASAGQGLSGTTIYF
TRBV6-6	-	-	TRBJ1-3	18	TGTGCCAGCAGTTACGGGAGAAGGGGGGCGAGCTCTGGAAACACCATATATTTT	CASSYGRRGASSGNTIYF
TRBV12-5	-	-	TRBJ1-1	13	TGTGCTAGTGGTACTCCGGGTGACACTGAAGCTTTCTTT	CASGTPGDTEAFF
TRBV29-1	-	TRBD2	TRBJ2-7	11	TGCAGCGGCGACGGGGGGGGCGAGCAGTACTTC	CSGDGGGEQYF
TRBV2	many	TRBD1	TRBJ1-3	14	TGTGCCAGTCTCAACGACAGGGCTGGAAACACCATATATTTT	CASLNDRAGNTIYF
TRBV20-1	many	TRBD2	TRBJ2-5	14	TGCAGTGCTAGAGCTCGGACTAGCGGAGAGACCCAGTACTTC	CSARARTSGETQYF
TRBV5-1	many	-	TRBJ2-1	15	TGCGCCAGCAGCCAACAGAAATACTCCTACAATGAGCAGTTCTTC	CASSQQKYSYNEQFF
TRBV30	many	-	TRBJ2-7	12	TGTGCCTGGACAGACGTATCCTACGAGCAGTACTTC	CAWTDVSYEQYF
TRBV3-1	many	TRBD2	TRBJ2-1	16	TGTGCCAGCAGCCGGGGGACGGGAGGGCGATACAATGAGCAGTTCTTC	CASSRGTGGRYNEQFF
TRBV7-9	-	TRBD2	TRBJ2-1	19	TGTGCCAGCAGCACCACCTCAGGGACCACGGGACTAGCGGGCACAGAGCAGTTCTTC	CASSTTSGTTGLAGTEQFF
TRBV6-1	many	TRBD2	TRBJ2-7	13	TGTGCCAGCGTCTTTAGCGGGCGCCTGGAGCAGTACTTC	CASVFSGRLEQYF
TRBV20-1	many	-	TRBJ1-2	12	TGCAGTGTTAGCGTGAGAGACTATGGCTACACCTTC	CSVSVRDYGYTF
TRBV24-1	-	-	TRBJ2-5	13	TGTGCCACCAGTGACGACTACCAAGAGACCCAGTACTTC	CATSDDYQETQYF
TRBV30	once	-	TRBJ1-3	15	TGTGCCTGGAGTTCCGGGCCGATCTCTGGAAACACCATATATTTT	CAWSSGPISGNTIYF
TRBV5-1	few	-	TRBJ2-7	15	TGCGCCAGCAGCTTGGCTAGCGACACGCCCTACGAGCAGTACTTC	CASSLASDTPYEQYF
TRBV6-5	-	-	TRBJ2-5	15	TGTGCCAGCAGTTATAGTGTCGGTATCCAAGAGACCCAGTACTTC	CASSYSVGIQETQYF
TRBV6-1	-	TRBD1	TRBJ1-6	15	TGTGCCAGCACTCGGGGAGGACAGGGCAATTCACCCCTCCACTTT	CASTRGGQGNSPLHF